A selection of T cell receptor beta chains follows, all from one sample in a study of T cell repertoires in cytomegalovirus infection. Via MiXCR, TCRdb re-called the reads, giving one row per CDR3 protein. The data show approximately 130,000 distinct CDR3 sequences, 8% to 9% seen once. The sequenced sample was PBMCs. These receptors were taken from a human donor in good health (CMV status not recorded). Some clones in this sample may be carry-over from other donors' samples. Each CDR3 is given with its conserved first and last residue. D genes are given only for firm matches. Expanded clones get a size class; other rows say once, few or many, or leave the size out.

v_gene	d_gene	j_gene	abundance	CDR3aa	CDR3nt
TRBV7-2	TRBD1	TRBJ1-5	many	CASSTGQGAQPQHF	TGTGCCAGCAGCACGGGACAGGGTGCTCAGCCCCAGCATTTT
TRBV12-3/TRBV12-4	.	TRBJ2-2	.	CASRPDNTGELFF	TGTGCCAGCAGACCTGATAACACCGGGGAGCTGTTTTTT
TRBV2	.	TRBJ1-5	many	CASSVGQTRQPQHF	TGTGCCAGCAGTGTTGGACAGACTCGGCAGCCCCAGCATTTT
TRBV20-1	.	TRBJ1-4	.	CSASRQSNEKLFF	TGCAGTGCTAGTCGTCAGAGTAATGAAAAACTGTTTTTT
TRBV14	.	TRBJ2-7	many	CASSPPGTYYEQYF	TGTGCCAGCAGCCCCCCCGGGACCTACTACGAGCAGTACTTC
TRBV12-3/TRBV12-4	.	TRBJ2-2	many	CASSGRAAGELFF	TGTGCCAGCAGCGGACGAGCGGCCGGGGAGCTGTTTTTT
TRBV24-1	.	TRBJ1-5	once	CATKTVRSGGWSQPQHF	TGTGCCACCAAAACGGTGCGTTCTGGAGGGTGGAGTCAGCCCCAGCATTTT
TRBV14	.	TRBJ1-1	many	CASSQDLSGTEAFF	TGTGCCAGCAGCCAAGATTTATCGGGGACTGAAGCTTTCTTT
TRBV2	.	TRBJ1-1	.	CASSFGSGFAAFF	TGTGCCAGCAGCTTCGGGTCTGGGTTCGCAGCTTTCTTT
TRBV28	TRBD1	TRBJ1-1	many	CCSGQRRGTEAFF	TGCTGCTCGGGACAGAGAAGGGGCACTGAAGCTTTCTTT
TRBV7-8	.	TRBJ1-6	many	CASSLGVAGNSPLHF	TGTGCCAGCAGCTTAGGGGTTGCGGGCAATTCACCCCTCCACTTT
TRBV2	.	TRBJ1-1	few	CVRSFEVNTEAFF	TGTGTCCGCAGCTTTGAAGTGAACACTGAAGCTTTCTTT
TRBV7-8	TRBD2	TRBJ2-7	many	CASSLGTSGSYEQYF	TGTGCCAGCAGCCTCGGGACTAGCGGCTCCTACGAGCAGTACTTC
TRBV5-4	.	TRBJ1-4	.	CASSLGQSNEKLFF	TGTGCCAGCAGCTTGGGACAGAGCAATGAAAAACTGTTTTTT
TRBV29-1	TRBD1	TRBJ1-1	many	CSVGQEGFF	TGCAGCGTCGGACAGGAGGGTTTCTTT
TRBV20-1	TRBD1	TRBJ1-5	.	CSASGTGGGSNQPQHF	TGCAGTGCTAGCGGGACAGGGGGAGGGAGCAATCAGCCCCAGCATTTT
TRBV7-9	.	TRBJ1-5	many	CASSPRSSNQPQHF	TGTGCCAGCAGCCCTCGAAGTAGCAATCAGCCCCAGCATTTT
TRBV7-8	.	TRBJ2-2	many	CASSLGARNTGELFF	TGTGCCAGCAGCTTAGGGGCGAGGAACACCGGGGAGCTGTTTTTT
TRBV4-2	TRBD1	TRBJ2-2	many	CASSQNQGASGELFF	TGTGCCAGCAGCCAAAATCAGGGGGCGTCCGGGGAGCTGTTTTTT
TRBV11-2	.	TRBJ2-2	many	CASSFFAGELFF	TGTGCCAGCAGCTTTTTCGCCGGGGAGCTGTTTTTT
TRBV7-4	TRBD1	TRBJ1-1	few	CASSISGQAKAFF	TGTGCCAGCAGCATTAGCGGACAGGCAAAAGCTTTCTTT
TRBV4-1	TRBD2	TRBJ2-2	many	CASSQGEGTGELFF	TGCGCCAGCAGCCAAGGGGAGGGCACCGGGGAGCTGTTTTTT
TRBV20-1	TRBD2	TRBJ2-3	many	CSARDLRGGTDTQYF	TGCAGTGCTAGAGATCTCCGGGGGGGCACAGATACGCAGTATTTT
TRBV28	TRBD2	TRBJ2-7	many	CASSLRTSGRLEQYF	TGTGCCAGCAGTTTACGGACTAGCGGGAGACTCGAGCAGTACTTC
TRBV5-6	.	TRBJ2-7	few	CASSLWTATYEQYF	TGTGCCAGCAGCTTGTGGACAGCCACCTACGAGCAGTACTTC
TRBV28	TRBD1	TRBJ2-5	few	CASSFEGAPQYF	TGTGCCAGCAGTTTCGAGGGGGCGCCCCAGTACTTC
TRBV12-3/TRBV12-4	.	TRBJ2-5	many	CASSRNRWETQYF	TGTGCCAGCAGTCGTAACAGGTGGGAGACCCAGTACTTC
TRBV7-9	.	TRBJ2-1	.	CASSLEFSGNEQFF	TGTGCCAGCAGCTTAGAGTTTTCCGGAAATGAGCAGTTCTTC
TRBV7-2	TRBD1	TRBJ1-1	many	CASSFMDRVSLEAFF	TGTGCCAGCAGCTTCATGGACAGGGTTTCGCTTGAAGCTTTCTTT
TRBV20-1	.	TRBJ2-2	many	CSARDTYNGELFF	TGCAGTGCTAGAGATACCTACAACGGGGAGCTGTTTTTT
TRBV9	.	TRBJ1-2	few	CASSVDRGDGYTF	TGTGCCAGCAGCGTAGATAGGGGCGATGGCTACACCTTC
TRBV29-1	.	TRBJ2-7	many	CSVDGGAEEQYF	TGCAGCGTTGACGGGGGCGCGGAGGAGCAGTACTTC